The clone carrying this T cell receptor (beta chain) was recorded once. Its target is not known. The junction departs from germline at one end; a sequencing error may be responsible. PCR amplification relied on 60 Vbeta primers (plus 13 Jbeta primers). Clones were sequenced by immunoSEQ multiplex PCR, and TCRdb holds only the in-frame ones, with some missing. Counted here are 150,000 to 180,000 clones, more than 60% occurring once; the ten biggest clones make up around 3.6%. The V gene's germline CDR1 is ENHRY and CDR2 SYGVKD. The CDR3 length is 14 residues. The data were obtained in a study of cytomegalovirus exposure and HLA in healthy donors. General study points: As immune exposure information, only CMV serostatus was available. Apparent HLA restriction characterized most CMV-associated TCR beta chains in a later analysis.

The V call is TRBV10-3, the J call TRBJ1-2; D perhaps matches TRBD1 (6 bases). This sequence was found in a woman between 35 and 50 years old in good health and CMV-seronegative. The sample was PBMCs. The CDR3 loop reads CAISEEGGEYGCTF. CDR3 nucleotides: TGTGCCATCAGTGAGGAGGGGGGGGAGTATGGCTGCACCTTC.